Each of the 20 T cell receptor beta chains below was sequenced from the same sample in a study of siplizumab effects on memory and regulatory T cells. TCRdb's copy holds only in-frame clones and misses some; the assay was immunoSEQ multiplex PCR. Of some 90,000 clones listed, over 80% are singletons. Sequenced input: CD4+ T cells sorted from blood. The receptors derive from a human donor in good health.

CDR3 in DNA: TGTGCCAGTGCCCGGGCGGGAACCTACGAGCAGTACTTC. The encoded protein is CASARAGTYEQYF. The gene calls are TRBV25-1 and TRBJ2-7, with D possibly TRBD2 on 6 matching bases. The CDR3 sequence is 13 residues long. Trimming pared 9 bases from V and 2 bases from J, leaving 14 bases between. The germline V gene has CDR1 MGHDK and CDR2 SYGVNS.

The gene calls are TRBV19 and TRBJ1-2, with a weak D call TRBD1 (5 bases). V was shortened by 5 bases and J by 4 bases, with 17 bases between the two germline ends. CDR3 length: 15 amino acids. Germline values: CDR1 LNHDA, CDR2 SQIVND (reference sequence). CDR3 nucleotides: TGTGCCAGTAGTCCTCGACAGATACTTTCCTATGGCTACACCTTC. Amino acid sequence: CASSPRQILSYGYTF.

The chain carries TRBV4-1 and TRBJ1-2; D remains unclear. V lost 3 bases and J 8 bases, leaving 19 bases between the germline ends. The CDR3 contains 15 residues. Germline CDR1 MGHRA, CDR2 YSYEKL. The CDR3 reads CASSQLQTTAGGYTF. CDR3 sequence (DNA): TGCGCCAGCAGCCAGTTGCAGACAACTGCGGGCGGCTACACCTTC.

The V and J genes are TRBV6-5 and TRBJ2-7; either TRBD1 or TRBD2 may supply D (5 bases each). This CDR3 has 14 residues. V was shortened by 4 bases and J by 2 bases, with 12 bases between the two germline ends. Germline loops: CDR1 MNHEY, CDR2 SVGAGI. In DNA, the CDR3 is TGTGCCAGCAGTTCCACTCCGGGACCCTACGAGCAGTACTTC. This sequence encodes CASSSTPGPYEQYF.

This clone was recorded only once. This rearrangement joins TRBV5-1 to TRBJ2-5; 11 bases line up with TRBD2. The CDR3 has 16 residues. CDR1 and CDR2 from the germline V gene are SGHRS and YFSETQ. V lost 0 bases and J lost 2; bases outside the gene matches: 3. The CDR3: CASSLVVAGGQETQYF. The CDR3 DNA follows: TGCGCCAGCAGCTTGGTGGTAGCGGGAGGGCAAGAGACCCAGTACTTC.

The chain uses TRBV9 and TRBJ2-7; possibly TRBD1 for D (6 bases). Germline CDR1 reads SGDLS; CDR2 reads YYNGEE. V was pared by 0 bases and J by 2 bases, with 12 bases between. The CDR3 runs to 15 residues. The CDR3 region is CASSVASTGPYEQYF. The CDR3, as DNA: TGTGCCAGCAGCGTAGCTTCTACAGGGCCCTACGAGCAGTACTTC.

The CDR3 sequence: CASRTGYMNTEAFF. In DNA, the CDR3 is TGTGCCAGTAGGACAGGATACATGAACACTGAAGCTTTCTTT. The chain recombines TRBV19 with TRBJ1-1; a possible D gene is TRBD1 (6 bases). CDR3 length: 14 amino acids. The V and J ends lost 6 bases and 0 bases respectively, with 11 bases between them. Germline CDR1 and CDR2: LNHDA and SQIVND (reference sequence). Looking up the rest from reference TRBV19 and TRBJ1-1 gives the full variable domain: DGGITQSPKYLFRKEGQNVTLSCEQNLNHDAMYWYRQDPGQGLRLIYYSQIVNDFQKGDIAEGYSVSREKKESFPLTVTSAQKNPTAFYLCASRTGYMNTEAFFGQGTRLTVV.

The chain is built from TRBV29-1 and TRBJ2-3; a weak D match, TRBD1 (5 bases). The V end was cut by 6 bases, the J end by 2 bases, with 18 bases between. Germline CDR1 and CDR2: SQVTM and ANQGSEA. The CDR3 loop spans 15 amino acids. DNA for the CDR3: TGCAGCGTCCATCAAGGGGTAGGCTACACAGATACGCAGTATTTT. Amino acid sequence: CSVHQGVGYTDTQYF.

In nucleotides, the CDR3 is TGTGCCAGCAGTGAAGCAGGGGAAACTGAAGCTTTCTTT. Residues: CASSEAGETEAFF. The chain couples TRBV2 to TRBJ1-1, with D possibly TRBD1 on 5 matching bases. The CDR3 has 13 amino acids. The germline V gene has CDR1 SNHLY and CDR2 FYNNEI. V lost 0 bases and J lost 5, with 7 bases in between.

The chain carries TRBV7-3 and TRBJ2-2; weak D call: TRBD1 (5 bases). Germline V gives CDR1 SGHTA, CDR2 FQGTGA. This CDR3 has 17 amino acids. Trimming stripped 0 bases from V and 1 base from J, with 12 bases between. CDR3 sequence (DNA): TGTGCCAGCAGCTTAACTGGGGCCGCCATGAACACCGGGGAGCTGTTTTTT. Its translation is CASSLTGAAMNTGELFF.

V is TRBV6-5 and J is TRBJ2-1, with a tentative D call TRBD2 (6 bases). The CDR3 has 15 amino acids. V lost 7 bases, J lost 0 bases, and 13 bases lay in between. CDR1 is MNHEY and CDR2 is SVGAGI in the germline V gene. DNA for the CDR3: TGTGCCAGCACTAGCGACAGTACCTCCTACAATGAGCAGTTCTTC. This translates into CASTSDSTSYNEQFF.

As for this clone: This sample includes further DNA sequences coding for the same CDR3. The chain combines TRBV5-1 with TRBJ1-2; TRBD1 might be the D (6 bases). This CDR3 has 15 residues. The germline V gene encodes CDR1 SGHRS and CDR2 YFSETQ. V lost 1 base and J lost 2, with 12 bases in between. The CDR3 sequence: CASSLSQGRNYGYTF. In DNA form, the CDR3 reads TGCGCCAGCAGCTTGTCACAGGGTAGGAACTATGGCTACACCTTC.

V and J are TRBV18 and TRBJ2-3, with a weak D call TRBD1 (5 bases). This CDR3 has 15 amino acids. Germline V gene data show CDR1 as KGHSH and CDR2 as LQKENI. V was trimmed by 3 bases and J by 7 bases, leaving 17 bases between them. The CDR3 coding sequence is TGTGCCAGCTCACCGCCGACTTCTAGGGGATATACGCAGTATTTT. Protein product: CASSPPTSRGYTQYF. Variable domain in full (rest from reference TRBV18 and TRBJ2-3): NAGVMQNPRHLVRRRGQEARLRCSPMKGHSHVYWYRQLPEEGLKFMVYLQKENIIDESGMPKERFSAEFPKEGPSILRIQQVVRGDSAAYFCASSPPTSRGYTQYFGPGTRLTVL.

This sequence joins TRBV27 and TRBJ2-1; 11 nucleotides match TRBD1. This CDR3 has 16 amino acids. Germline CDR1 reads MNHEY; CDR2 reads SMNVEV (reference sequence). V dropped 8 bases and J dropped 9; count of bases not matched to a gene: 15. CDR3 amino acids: CASGYVPGQGVGEQFF. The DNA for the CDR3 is TGTGCCAGCGGCTACGTCCCGGGACAGGGGGTAGGTGAGCAGTTCTTC.

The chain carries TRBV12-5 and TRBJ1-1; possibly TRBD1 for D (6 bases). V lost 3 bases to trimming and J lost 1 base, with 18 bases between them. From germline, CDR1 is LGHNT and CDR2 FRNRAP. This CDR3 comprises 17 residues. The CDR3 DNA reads TGTGCTAGTGGTTTCCTGTCGGGGGGGGCTTGGAACACTGAAGCTTTCTTT. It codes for CASGFLSGGAWNTEAFF.

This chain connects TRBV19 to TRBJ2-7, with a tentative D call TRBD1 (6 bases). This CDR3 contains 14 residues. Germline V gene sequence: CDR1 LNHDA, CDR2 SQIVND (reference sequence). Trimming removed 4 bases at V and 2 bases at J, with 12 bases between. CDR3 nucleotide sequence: TGTGCCAGTAGTAAACAGGGTCCGGCCTACGAGCAGTACTTC. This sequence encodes CASSKQGPAYEQYF. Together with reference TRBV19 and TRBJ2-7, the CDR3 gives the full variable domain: DGGITQSPKYLFRKEGQNVTLSCEQNLNHDAMYWYRQDPGQGLRLIYYSQIVNDFQKGDIAEGYSVSREKKESFPLTVTSAQKNPTAFYLCASSKQGPAYEQYFGPGTRLTVT.

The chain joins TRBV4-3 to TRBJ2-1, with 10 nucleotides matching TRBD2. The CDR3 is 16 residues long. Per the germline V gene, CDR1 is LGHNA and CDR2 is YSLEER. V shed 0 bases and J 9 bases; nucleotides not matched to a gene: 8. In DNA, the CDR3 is TGCGCCAGCAGCCAAGATAAAGCGGGAGGGCCGAGTGAGCAGTTCTTC. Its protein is CASSQDKAGGPSEQFF.

The CDR3, as DNA: TGCGCCAGCAGCCAAGTAGATATGGGATGGGTCAATTCACCCCTCCACTTT. Translation gives CASSQVDMGWVNSPLHF. The J gene is TRBJ1-6, the V gene TRBV4-1, with unresolved D. The CDR3 spans 17 residues. Germline V CDR1 and CDR2: MGHRA, YSYEKL. Trimming took 1 base from V and 7 from J, leaving 17 bases between them.

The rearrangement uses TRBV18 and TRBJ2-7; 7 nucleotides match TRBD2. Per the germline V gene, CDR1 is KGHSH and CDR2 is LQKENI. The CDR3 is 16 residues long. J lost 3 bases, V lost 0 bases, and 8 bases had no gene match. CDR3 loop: CASSPPGWRENYEQYF. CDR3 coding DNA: TGTGCCAGCTCACCACCGGGGTGGCGGGAGAACTACGAGCAGTACTTC.

CDR3 sequence reads: CASSQPQGASEKLFF. Written as DNA, the CDR3 is TGCGCCAGCAGCCAACCTCAGGGGGCCAGTGAAAAACTGTTTTTT. This chain uses TRBV4-1 with TRBJ1-4; the match to TRBD1 covers 8 bases. The germline gives CDR1 MGHRA, CDR2 YSYEKL. The CDR3 runs to 15 residues. With V trimmed by 2 bases and J by 7 bases, 6 bases remained unmatched.